This T cell receptor (beta chain) came from a study of blood T cell repertoires in COVID-19. Cohorts were determined from participant-reported clinical history. Assay: immunoSEQ multiplex PCR; the TCRdb copy retains only in-frame clones and omits some. Among a few hundred thousand clones listed, around four fifths were seen once. Per germline, CDR1 SEHNR and CDR2 FQNEAQ (reference sequence). V was cut by 4 bases and J by 0 bases, with 17 bases left in between. This CDR3 is built from 17 residues. The rearrangement joins TRBV7-9 to TRBJ2-3; weak D call: TRBD2 (5 bases). Source material: PBMCs or T cells enriched from blood (not recorded which). The clonotype was recovered from a woman aged 45 to 65 who had recovered from COVID-19. The CDR3 DNA is TGTGCCAGCAGCTCACTCGCCGGGAACCCTAGCACAGATACGCAGTATTTT. Its protein product is CASSSLAGNPSTDTQYF. The complete variable domain, with remaining parts taken from reference TRBV7-9 and TRBJ2-3, reads DTGVSQNPRHKITKRGQNVTFRCDPISEHNRLYWYRQTLGQGPEFLTYFQNEAQLEKSRLLSDRFSAERPKGSFSTLEIQRTEQGDSAMYLCASSSLAGNPSTDTQYFGPGTRLTVL.